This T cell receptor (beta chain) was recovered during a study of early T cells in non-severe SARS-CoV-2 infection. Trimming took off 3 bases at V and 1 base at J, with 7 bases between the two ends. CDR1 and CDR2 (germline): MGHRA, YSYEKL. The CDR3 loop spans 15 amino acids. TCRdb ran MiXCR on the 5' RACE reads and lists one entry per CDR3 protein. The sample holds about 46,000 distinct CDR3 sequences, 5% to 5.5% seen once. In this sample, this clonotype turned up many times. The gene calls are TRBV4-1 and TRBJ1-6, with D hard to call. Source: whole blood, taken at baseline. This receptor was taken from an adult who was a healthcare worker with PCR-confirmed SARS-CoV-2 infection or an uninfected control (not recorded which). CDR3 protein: CASSHGRSYNSPLHF. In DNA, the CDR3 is TGCGCCAGCAGCCACGGGAGATCCTATAATTCACCCCTCCACTTT.